These 11 T cell receptor beta chains share one sample of origin, sequenced in a study of beta chain features in type 1 diabetes. Expressed TCRB transcripts were sequenced, since all the RNA that had been isolated was reverse transcribed. The assay was immunoSEQ multiplex PCR, and TCRdb's table has in-frame clones only and misses some. The repertoire includes roughly 250,000 clones, about a fifth of them detected once, and 0.028% sits in the top ten. Whole-study findings and limits: Significant though moderate, a shortening of TCRB CDR3s appeared in all four CD4+ subsets of Type 1 diabetes patients.

These receptors are not linked to any known antigen. The specimen sequenced was naive CD4+ T cells from blood. These TCRs come from a middle-aged woman with type 1 diabetes.

The chain links TRBV29-1 to TRBJ1-1; TRBD1 is a possible D gene (6 bases). V was clipped by 3 bases and J by 5 bases, with 13 bases between them. The CDR3 has 13 amino acids. The germline CDR1 and CDR2 sequences are SQVTM and ANQGSEA. The CDR3 sequence: CSVEWSQGTEAFF. DNA for the CDR3: TGCAGCGTTGAGTGGAGCCAGGGGACTGAAGCTTTCTTT.

There are a few counts of this clone. At one of its ends the junction is not consistent with the germline gene, which may arise from a read error. The chain couples TRBV13 to TRBJ1-1, with a tentative D call TRBD1 (5 bases). The CDR3 sequence is 14 residues long. Per the germline V gene, CDR1 is PRHDT and CDR2 is FYEKMQ (reference sequence). This CDR3 is CASSIGPQGTEAFF. The CDR3 region has the DNA TGTGCCAGCAGCATAGGGCCTCAGGGCACTGAAGCTTTCTTT.

This clone was counted a few times. The J gene is TRBJ1-2, the V gene TRBV29-1; D gene uncertain. The ends were cut back, 7 bases at V and 3 bases at J, with 15 bases in the middle. The CDR3 is 13 amino acids. Germline CDR1 reads SQVTM; CDR2 reads ANQGSEA. This CDR3 reads CSGAAVTDYGYTF. In nucleotides, the CDR3 is TGCAGCGGGGCAGCCGTAACTGACTATGGCTACACCTTC.

This clone was seen more than once but under ten times. V is TRBV25-1 and J is TRBJ2-5; 7 bases are shared with TRBD2. With 3 bases clipped from V and 1 base from J, the junction kept 8 bases outside the gene matches. CDR3 size: 16 residues. CDR1 MGHDK and CDR2 SYGVNS come from the germline V gene. CDR3 in amino acids: CASSDPTLAAQETQYF. DNA for the CDR3: TGTGCCAGCAGTGATCCTACCCTAGCGGCCCAAGAGACCCAGTACTTC.

This rearrangement joins TRBV19 to TRBJ2-7; D ambiguous. Trimming took off 3 bases at V and 1 base at J, with 10 bases between the two ends. Germline CDR1 LNHDA, CDR2 SQIVND (reference sequence). This CDR3 contains 14 residues. The CDR3 is CASSMATQSYEQYF. The CDR3 region has the DNA TGTGCCAGTAGTATGGCCACCCAGTCCTACGAGCAGTACTTC.

The sample holds a few counts of this clone. This chain links TRBV5-1 with TRBJ2-6; 8 nucleotides match TRBD1. Trimming removed 4 bases from V and 15 bases from J; junction bases left unmatched: 9. The germline gives CDR1 SGHRS, CDR2 YFSETQ. CDR3 length equals 13 residues. CDR3 DNA: TGCGCCAGCAGCGGGGGACAGGCAGAAGACCTGACTTTC. Its translation is CASSGGQAEDLTF. The complete variable domain, with remaining parts taken from reference TRBV5-1 and TRBJ2-6, reads KAGVTQTPRYLIKTRGQQVTLSCSPISGHRSVSWYQQTPGQGLQFLFEYFSETQRNKGNFPGRFSGRQFSNSRSEMNVSTLELGDSALYLCASSGGQAEDLTFGAGSRLTVL.

This clone was counted only a few times. The rearrangement joins TRBV29-1 to TRBJ1-3, with D perhaps matching TRBD1 (6 bases). There are 13 residues in the CDR3. The ends were cut back, 6 bases at V and 0 bases at J, with 9 bases in the middle. Germline assignment: CDR1 SQVTM and CDR2 ANQGSEA. CDR3 in DNA: TGCAGCGTCCGGGGGGCCTCTGGAAACACCATATATTTT. This translates into CSVRGASGNTIYF. Drawing the rest from reference TRBV29-1 and TRBJ1-3, the complete variable domain is SAVISQKPSRDICQRGTSLTIQCQVDSQVTMMFWYRQQPGQSLTLIATANQGSEATYESGFVIDKFPISRPNLTFSTLTVSNMSPEDSSIYLCSVRGASGNTIYFGEGSWLTVV.

The chain employs TRBV28 and TRBJ2-1, with 14 bases fitting TRBD2. CDR1 and CDR2 from the germline V gene are MDHEN and SYDVKM. V trimming: 8 bases; J trimming: 9 bases; junction bases outside the gene matches: 21. The CDR3 contains 19 residues. The CDR3 nucleotides read TGTGCCAGCCACCCCCCGGGACTAGCGGGAGTCCCAGGGGGGCGTGAGCAGTTCTTC. Translated: CASHPPGLAGVPGGREQFF.

This clone was observed a few times. The chain couples TRBV28 to TRBJ1-1; no clear D gene. V lost 3 bases to trimming and J lost 0 bases, with 5 bases between them. There are 13 residues in the CDR3. The V gene's germline CDR1 is MDHEN and CDR2 SYDVKM. As DNA, the CDR3 is TGTGCCAGCAGTTTCGACATGAACACTGAAGCTTTCTTT. This sequence encodes CASSFDMNTEAFF.

In DNA, the CDR3 is TGTGCCACCAGCAGAGATGGACGGGATTATCAGCCCCAGCATTTT. This sequence encodes CATSRDGRDYQPQHF. This chain joins TRBV15 and TRBJ1-5; D remains unclear. Looked up from germline, CDR1 is LNHNV and CDR2 is YYDKDF (reference sequence). This CDR3 has 15 amino acids. The V end was cut by 0 bases, the J end by 5 bases, with 11 bases between.

The V call is TRBV18, the J call TRBJ1-1; unclear D gene. This CDR3 has 15 residues. V was clipped by 1 base and J by 4 bases, with 13 bases between them. Germline CDR1 and CDR2: KGHSH and LQKENI. The CDR3 DNA reads as TGTGCCAGCTCACCACTGAGCGGGCGAAGCACTGAAGCTTTCTTT. Its translation: CASSPLSGRSTEAFF.